Listed below are T cell receptor beta chains from one sample, sequenced in a study of T cells in Graves' hyperthyroidism and ophthalmopathy. Using its own MiXCR run on the multiplex PCR reads, TCRdb lists one record per CDR3 protein. The sample has about 400,000 distinct CDR3 sequences, about 15% seen once. Material for sequencing was blood. The receptors were sampled from a woman in her twenties or thirties with Graves' hyperthyroidism. CDR3s include the opening cysteine and the closing phenylalanine or tryptophan. Each record gives: CDR3 DNA, CDR3 protein, V gene, J gene, D gene, clone size. D genes are given only for firm matches. Not every row has a clone size; where given, it reads once, few, many or a size class.

CDR3nt: TGTGCCAGCATTCCCCCGGGCAGCTCCTACGAGCAGTACTTC
CDR3aa: CASIPPGSSYEQYF
v_gene: TRBV2
j_gene: TRBJ2-7
d_gene: -
abundance: -

CDR3nt: TGTGCCAGCAGCGTTGGGGATAGCCCTCATGAGCAGTTCTTC
CDR3aa: CASSVGDSPHEQFF
v_gene: TRBV9
j_gene: TRBJ2-1
d_gene: -
abundance: -

CDR3nt: TGTGCCAGCAGCTTAGACCGGACTAGCGGGAGGACCTCCTACAATGAGCAGTTCTTC
CDR3aa: CASSLDRTSGRTSYNEQFF
v_gene: TRBV7-9
j_gene: TRBJ2-1
d_gene: TRBD2
abundance: -

CDR3nt: TGTGCCAGCAGCTTACCGGGGAACAATCAGCCCCAGCATTTT
CDR3aa: CASSLPGNNQPQHF
v_gene: TRBV7-9
j_gene: TRBJ1-5
d_gene: -
abundance: -

CDR3nt: TGTGCCAGTAGTATGCGGGAGGGCAATCAGCCCCAGCATTTT
CDR3aa: CASSMREGNQPQHF
v_gene: TRBV19
j_gene: TRBJ1-5
d_gene: -
abundance: -

CDR3nt: TGTGCCAGCAGAGGGACTAGCGGGAGGGCGGGCACAGATACGCAGTATTTT
CDR3aa: CASRGTSGRAGTDTQYF
v_gene: TRBV28
j_gene: TRBJ2-3
d_gene: TRBD2
abundance: many

CDR3nt: TGTGCCAGCAGCGTAGGGGGGGCAGGATCCTACAATGAGCAGTTCTTC
CDR3aa: CASSVGGAGSYNEQFF
v_gene: TRBV9
j_gene: TRBJ2-1
d_gene: -
abundance: -

CDR3nt: TGCAGTGCTCTTGGGACTAGCTCCTACAATGAGCAGTACTTC
CDR3aa: CSALGTSSYNEQYF
v_gene: TRBV20-1
j_gene: TRBJ2-7
d_gene: TRBD2
abundance: -

CDR3nt: TGTGCCAGCACCTCGGGGGGGACCGGGAGTGTCACCGGGGAGCTGTTTTTT
CDR3aa: CASTSGGTGSVTGELFF
v_gene: TRBV5-4
j_gene: TRBJ2-2
d_gene: TRBD2
abundance: -

CDR3nt: TGTGCCAGTAGTATTCAGGACAGGGATTTGTGGAACACTGAAGCTTTCTTT
CDR3aa: CASSIQDRDLWNTEAFF
v_gene: TRBV19
j_gene: TRBJ1-1
d_gene: TRBD1
abundance: -

CDR3nt: TGTGCCAGCGCACCCCTAGCGGGAGTAAGGAGTGAGCAGTTCTTC
CDR3aa: CASAPLAGVRSEQFF
v_gene: TRBV11-2
j_gene: TRBJ2-1
d_gene: TRBD2
abundance: many

CDR3nt: TGTGCCAGCGGCCTCGGGACTAGCGATCACAATGAGCAGTTCTTC
CDR3aa: CASGLGTSDHNEQFF
v_gene: TRBV7-2
j_gene: TRBJ2-1
d_gene: TRBD2
abundance: once

CDR3nt: TGCGCCAGCAGCTTGGGAACAGGGTCCTCTGGAAACACCATATATTTT
CDR3aa: CASSLGTGSSGNTIYF
v_gene: TRBV5-1
j_gene: TRBJ1-3
d_gene: -
abundance: -